The text below deals with one T cell receptor beta chain. V was shortened by 7 bases and J by 8 bases, with 15 bases between the two germline ends. The CDR3 runs to 13 residues. In the source study's methods: Reference gene primer amplification gave estimated nucleated cell counts. This table comes from immunoSEQ multiplex PCR, and its TCRdb copy is limited to in-frame clones, with some not included. The V and J calls and clone size come from that table; D and trimming were worked out from the DNA. This table has roughly 200,000 clones, over 75% appearing once. The data derive from a study of blood T cell repertoires in COVID-19. As for the study in general: Sites in the United States, Italy and Spain provided acute and convalescent COVID-19 samples. In each case, the material was cDNA or gDNA derived from T cells, B-cell-depleted T cells, or PBMCs.

The chain links TRBV12-3 or TRBV12-4 to TRBJ2-1; a possible D gene is TRBD2 (5 bases). This TCR was sampled from a human donor with active or convalescent COVID-19. The donor label of this sample is uncertain. The sample comprised peripheral blood. The CDR3 DNA follows: TGTGCCAGCACCCCTTCGGCCGGGGATGAGCAGTTCTTC. Translated: CASTPSAGDEQFF.